Below are 23 T cell receptor beta chains sequenced from a single sample in a study of CXCR3-negative and CXCR3-positive naive CD8 T cells. Libraries were UMI-labeled 5' RACE TRB cDNA. TCRdb re-called the 5' RACE reads and gives one entry per CDR3 protein, without DNA. The sample is made up of about 24,000 distinct CDR3 sequences, and the top ten hold roughly 3.9% of it. The specimen sequenced was naive CXCR3- CD8+ T cells from blood. This sample's subset: CD45RO-CCR7+CD27+CD95- naive CD8+ T cells lacking CXCR3 (TNR3-). The receptors originated from a human donor in good health. Some clones in this sample may be carry-over from other donors' samples.

The chain couples TRBV29-1 to TRBJ2-4; no DNA is available, so the TRBD1 call from TCRdb remains unchecked. This CDR3 is built from 13 residues. Germline V gives CDR1 SQVTM, CDR2 ANQGSEA. The chain's CDR3 is CSVKDREKNIQYF.

V usage is TRBV28 and J usage is TRBJ2-1; TCRdb picks TRBD2, but there is no DNA to check that call. CDR3 size: 17 residues. In germline, CDR1 is MDHEN, CDR2 SYDVKM. CDR3 residues: CASSTRRGLASRNEQFF.

This clonotype is medium-sized by frequency. The chain's CDR3 is CASSLGQTYTDTQYF. This rearrangement joins TRBV12-3 or TRBV12-4 to TRBJ2-3; TCRdb's D gene call, TRBD1, goes unchecked for lack of DNA. The CDR3 runs 15 residues.

The rearrangement uses TRBV28 and TRBJ2-3; the D call of TRBD2 rests on TCRdb alone, since no DNA is present to check it. The CDR3 contains 14 residues. The germline V gene encodes CDR1 MDHEN and CDR2 SYDVKM. CDR3 amino acids: CASSTLALEHTQYF. The whole variable domain, filled in from reference TRBV28 and TRBJ2-3, reads DVKVTQSSRYLVKRTGEKVFLECVQDMDHENMFWYRQDPGLGLRLIYFSYDVKMKEKGDIPEGYSVSREKKERFSLILESASTNQTSMYLCASSTLALEHTQYFGPGTRLTVL.

The chain joins TRBV7-3 to TRBJ2-1; TCRdb indicates TRBD1, and absent DNA this call remains unverified. This CDR3 has 16 amino acids. In germline, CDR1 is SGHTA, CDR2 FQGTGA. The CDR3 loop reads CASSLMGTVSYNEQFF.

The V call is TRBV7-9, the J call TRBJ2-7. CDR1 is SEHNR, CDR2 FQNEAQ, per germline (reference sequence). The CDR3 is made up of 14 amino acids. This CDR3 is CASSLHVSLYEQYF. The full variable domain, completed using reference TRBV7-9 and TRBJ2-7, is DTGVSQNPRHKITKRGQNVTFRCDPISEHNRLYWYRQTLGQGPEFLTYFQNEAQLEKSRLLSDRFSAERPKGSFSTLEIQRTEQGDSAMYLCASSLHVSLYEQYFGPGTRLTVT.

The V call is TRBV7-6, the J call TRBJ2-5; without DNA, the TCRdb call of TRBD2 cannot be checked. Looked up from germline, CDR1 is SGHVS and CDR2 is FNYEAQ. CDR3 length equals 15 residues. This chain's CDR3 is CASRTTRALGETQYF.

This chain's CDR3 is CASSLVLAGTNEQFF. V usage is TRBV28 and J usage is TRBJ2-1; TCRdb picks TRBD2, but there is no DNA to check that call. CDR3 length equals 15 residues. CDR1 and CDR2 (germline): MDHEN, SYDVKM.

This chain uses TRBV7-3 with TRBJ2-5; TCRdb's D call, TRBD2, is unchecked because there is no DNA. CDR1 SGHTA and CDR2 FQGTGA come from the germline V gene. The CDR3 loop spans 13 amino acids. This chain's CDR3 is CASSPSSQETQYF.

This chain joins TRBV29-1 and TRBJ2-3; lacking DNA, the TRBD1 call made by TCRdb goes unchecked. Germline-derived CDR1 and CDR2 are SQVTM and ANQGSEA. This CDR3 is 14 amino acids long. This chain's CDR3 is CSDAGTGSTDTQYF.

The CDR3 region is CSVEELTSGGASGANVLTF. The V gene is TRBV29-1, the J gene TRBJ2-6; the TCRdb D gene call, TRBD2, has no DNA to confirm it. Looked up from germline, CDR1 is SQVTM and CDR2 is ANQGSEA. This CDR3 contains 19 residues.

The chain couples TRBV7-6 to TRBJ2-7; TCRdb's D gene call, TRBD2, goes unchecked for lack of DNA. Germline V gene lookup returns CDR1 SGHVS and CDR2 FNYEAQ. The CDR3 spans 15 residues. CDR3 residues: CASSSYAGSSYEQYF. Based on the CDR3 plus reference TRBV7-6 and TRBJ2-7, the full variable domain is GAGVSQSPRYKVTKRGQDVALRCDPISGHVSLYWYRQALGQGPEFLTYFNYEAQQDKSGLPNDRFSAERPEGSISTLTIQRTEQRDSAMYRCASSSYAGSSYEQYFGPGTRLTVT.

This chain joins TRBV27 and TRBJ2-3; the D gene TCRdb calls, TRBD1, cannot be checked with no DNA. Germline CDR1 reads MNHEY; CDR2 reads SMNVEV (reference sequence). The CDR3 is made up of 12 amino acids. The CDR3 region is CASSLWPGTQYF.

J is TRBJ2-7 and V is TRBV7-7; TCRdb selects TRBD1, and the lack of DNA leaves this call unchecked. The CDR3 has 13 amino acids. The germline gives CDR1 SSHAT, CDR2 FNYEAQ (reference sequence). CDR3 protein: CASSTGRGYEQYF.

The chain carries TRBV7-9 and TRBJ2-1. CDR1 is SEHNR, CDR2 FQNEAQ, per germline (reference sequence). The CDR3 runs to 13 residues. The CDR3 reads CASRSDWGNEQFF. Variable domain in full (rest from reference TRBV7-9 and TRBJ2-1): DTGVSQNPRHKITKRGQNVTFRCDPISEHNRLYWYRQTLGQGPEFLTYFQNEAQLEKSRLLSDRFSAERPKGSFSTLEIQRTEQGDSAMYLCASRSDWGNEQFFGPGTRLTVL.

The V and J genes are TRBV5-4 and TRBJ2-5. The CDR3 runs 15 residues. Germline assignment: CDR1 SGHNT and CDR2 YYREEE (reference sequence). Here the CDR3 reads CASSLAPSESETQYF.

V gene TRBV4-1 combines with J gene TRBJ2-5. There are 15 residues in the CDR3. Looked up from germline, CDR1 is MGHRA and CDR2 is YSYEKL. This chain's CDR3 is CASSQESGRGETQYF.

This clonotype is classed as medium-sized by frequency. The chain is built from TRBV20-1 and TRBJ2-5; TCRdb picks TRBD2, but there is no DNA to check that call. In germline, CDR1 is DFQATT, CDR2 SNEGSKA (reference sequence). The CDR3 has 13 amino acids. The CDR3 protein is CSATSSGQETQYF.

The rearrangement joins TRBV7-9 to TRBJ1-1. The CDR3 extends over 12 amino acids. Germline-derived CDR1 and CDR2 are SEHNR and FQNEAQ (reference sequence). The chain's CDR3 is CASKTGTSEAFF.

This sequence joins TRBV11-2 and TRBJ1-1. Per germline, CDR1 SGHAT and CDR2 FQNNGV. This CDR3 spans 15 amino acids. The CDR3 is CASSPYLFQNTEAFF. The variable domain in full, with the rest retrieved from reference TRBV11-2 and TRBJ1-1, is EAGVAQSPRYKIIEKRQSVAFWCNPISGHATLYWYQQILGQGPKLLIQFQNNGVVDDSQLPKDRFSAERLKGVDSTLKIQPAKLEDSAVYLCASSPYLFQNTEAFFGQGTRLTVV.

V usage is TRBV7-9 and J usage is TRBJ2-2; as DNA is missing, the TRBD2 call by TCRdb cannot be tested. The germline V gene encodes CDR1 SEHNR and CDR2 FQNEAQ (reference sequence). The CDR3 contains 16 residues. The CDR3 loop is CASSLALAGLTGELFF.

J is TRBJ2-2 and V is TRBV7-7; the TRBD1 assignment by TCRdb is unverifiable without DNA. The germline gives CDR1 SSHAT, CDR2 FNYEAQ (reference sequence). The length of the CDR3 is 14 residues. The CDR3 region is CASSLGGRTGELFF.

This chain connects TRBV28 to TRBJ1-5; TCRdb gives TRBD1 as the D gene, but with no DNA this cannot be confirmed. CDR1 is MDHEN and CDR2 is SYDVKM in the germline V gene. The CDR3 consists of 14 residues. CDR3 protein: CASSLRGSNQPQHF.